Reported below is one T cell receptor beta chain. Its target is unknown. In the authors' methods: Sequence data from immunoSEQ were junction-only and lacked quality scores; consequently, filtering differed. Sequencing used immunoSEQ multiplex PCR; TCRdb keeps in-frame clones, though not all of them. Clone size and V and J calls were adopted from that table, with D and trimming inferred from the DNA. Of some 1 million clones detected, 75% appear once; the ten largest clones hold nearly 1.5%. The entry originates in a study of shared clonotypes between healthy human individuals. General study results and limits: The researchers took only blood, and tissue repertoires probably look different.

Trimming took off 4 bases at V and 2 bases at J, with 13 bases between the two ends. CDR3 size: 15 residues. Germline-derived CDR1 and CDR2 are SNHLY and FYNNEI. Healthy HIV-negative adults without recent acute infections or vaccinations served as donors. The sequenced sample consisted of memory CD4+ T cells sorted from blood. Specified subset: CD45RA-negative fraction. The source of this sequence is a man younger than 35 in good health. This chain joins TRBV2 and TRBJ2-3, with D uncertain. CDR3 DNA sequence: TGTGCCAGCAGTGTAAGGGTCCCAGTCACAGATACGCAGTATTTT. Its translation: CASSVRVPVTDTQYF.